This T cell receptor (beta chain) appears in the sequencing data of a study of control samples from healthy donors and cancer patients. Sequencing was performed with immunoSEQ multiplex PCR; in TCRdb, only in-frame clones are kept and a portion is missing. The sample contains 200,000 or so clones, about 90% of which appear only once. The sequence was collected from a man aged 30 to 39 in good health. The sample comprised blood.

CDR3 amino acids: CASSHTYGTSTEQFF. The CDR3, as DNA: TGTGCCAGCAGCCATACCTACGGGACTAGTACTGAGCAGTTCTTC. This chain joins TRBV14 and TRBJ2-1; 8 bases fit TRBD2. Trimming took 3 bases from V and 9 from J; bases not matched to a gene: 10. The CDR3 sequence is 15 residues long. CDR1 and CDR2 from the germline V gene are SGHDN and FVKESK.